This T cell receptor beta chain was captured in a study of blood T cell repertoires in COVID-19. The length of the CDR3 is 15 residues. V was cut by 4 bases and J by 4 bases, with 14 bases left in between. Germline assignment: CDR1 SGHVS and CDR2 FQNEAQ. Profiled with immunoSEQ multiplex PCR; TCRdb holds only in-frame clones, not every one. The table records 150,000 or so clones, roughly 80% of them present only once. The receptor's source is a woman in her forties with acute COVID-19. The J gene is TRBJ2-1, the V gene TRBV7-8; a possible D gene is TRBD2 (6 bases). The sample taken for sequencing was PBMCs or T cells enriched from blood (not recorded which). In DNA form, the CDR3 reads TGTGCCAGCAGCTCATCCGGGACTCTATACAATGAGCAGTTCTTC. Residues: CASSSSGTLYNEQFF. Together with reference TRBV7-8 and TRBJ2-1, the CDR3 gives the full variable domain: GAGVSQSPRYKVAKRGQDVALRCDPISGHVSLFWYQQALGQGPEFLTYFQNEAQLDKSGLPSDRFFAERPEGSVSTLKIQRTQQEDSAVYLCASSSSGTLYNEQFFGPGTRLTVL.